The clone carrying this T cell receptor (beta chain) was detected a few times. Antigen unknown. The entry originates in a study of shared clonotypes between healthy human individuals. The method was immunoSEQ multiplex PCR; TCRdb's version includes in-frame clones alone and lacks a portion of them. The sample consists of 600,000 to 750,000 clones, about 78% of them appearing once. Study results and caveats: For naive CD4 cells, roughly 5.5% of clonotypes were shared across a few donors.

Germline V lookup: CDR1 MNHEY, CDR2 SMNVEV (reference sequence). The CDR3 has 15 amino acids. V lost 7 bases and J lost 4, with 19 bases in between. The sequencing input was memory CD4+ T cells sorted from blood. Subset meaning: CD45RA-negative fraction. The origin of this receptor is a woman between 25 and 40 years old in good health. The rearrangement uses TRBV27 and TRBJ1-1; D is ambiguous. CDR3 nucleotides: TGTGCCAGCAAAATTCTGTTCCGGGAGGGCACTGAAGCTTTCTTT. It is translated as CASKILFREGTEAFF.